Listed below are T cell receptor beta chains from one sample, sequenced in a study of CD8 T cells in Susac syndrome. TCRdb ran MiXCR on the immunoSEQ multiplex PCR reads and lists one entry per CDR3 protein. The table has around 150,000 distinct CDR3 sequences, approximately 92% seen once. The sequencing sample was made of CD4+ T cells from PBMCs. These receptor sequences come from a human donor in good health. Each CDR3 is given with its conserved first and last residue. The D gene is left open where the match is weak. Size is omitted from some rows. Given values are once, few, many or a class for expanded clones.

TRBV20-1	TRBJ1-2	-	-	CSARSGFGGYTF	TGCAGTGCTAGATCCGGGTTTGGTGGCTACACCTTC
TRBV5-1	TRBJ2-5	-	TRBD1	CASRRTGALGETQYF	TGCGCCAGCAGACGGACAGGCGCGTTGGGAGAGACCCAGTACTTC
TRBV29-1	TRBJ2-1	-	TRBD2	CSVAAPLAGGAYNEQFF	TGCAGCGTTGCCGCCCCACTAGCGGGGGGCGCCTACAATGAGCAGTTCTTC
TRBV9	TRBJ2-1	-	-	CASSGGGNSINEQFF	TGTGCCAGCAGCGGTGGGGGGAATTCCATCAATGAGCAGTTCTTC
TRBV5-1	TRBJ2-2	-	-	CASSLEPNTGELFF	TGCGCCAGCAGCTTGGAACCAAACACCGGGGAGCTGTTTTTT
TRBV20-1	TRBJ2-7	once	TRBD1	CSARRDRSGEQYF	TGCAGTGCTCGCCGGGACAGGTCGGGTGAGCAGTACTTC
TRBV20-1	TRBJ2-7	-	-	CSARGPGGYEQYF	TGCAGTGCTAGAGGCCCCGGAGGTTACGAGCAGTACTTC
TRBV6-1	TRBJ2-5	-	-	CASSGTTQETQYF	TGTGCCAGCAGTGGGACTACTCAAGAGACCCAGTACTTC
TRBV7-8	TRBJ2-7	-	TRBD1	CASSSGTGSEQYF	TGTGCCAGCAGCTCGGGGACAGGGAGCGAGCAGTACTTC
TRBV3-1	TRBJ2-1	-	TRBD2	CASSQVSRGGYNEQFF	TGTGCCAGCAGCCAAGTTTCGCGGGGGGGCTACAATGAGCAGTTCTTC
TRBV3-1	TRBJ2-5	once	TRBD1	CASSLTTGKQETQYF	TGTGCCAGCAGCCTCACGACAGGGAAGCAAGAGACCCAGTACTTC
TRBV6-5	TRBJ1-1	-	-	CASSYDGNTEAFF	TGTGCCAGCAGTTACGACGGGAACACTGAAGCTTTCTTT
TRBV4-1	TRBJ1-6	-	-	CASSQVPTGTNSPLHF	TGCGCCAGCAGCCAAGTCCCGACAGGAACAAATTCACCCCTCCACTTT
TRBV9	TRBJ2-7	once	-	CASSVDGGPYEQYF	TGTGCCAGCAGCGTGGACGGAGGTCCCTACGAGCAGTACTTC
TRBV29-1	TRBJ2-1	-	TRBD1	CSETGGSYNEQFF	TGCAGCGAGACAGGGGGCTCCTACAATGAGCAGTTCTTC
TRBV5-5	TRBJ2-7	-	-	CASSLRVNSYEQYF	TGTGCCAGCAGCTTGAGGGTAAATTCCTACGAGCAGTACTTC
TRBV2	TRBJ2-3	-	-	CASRMDLTDTQYF	TGTGCCAGCAGGATGGACCTTACAGATACGCAGTATTTT
TRBV7-8	TRBJ1-3	-	TRBD1	CASSPPDRDGNTIYF	TGTGCCAGCAGCCCCCCGGACAGGGATGGAAACACCATATATTTT
TRBV19	TRBJ1-3	once	-	CASSRYAGTLGNTIYF	TGTGCCAGTAGCCGCTACGCCGGGACGCTTGGAAACACCATATATTTT
TRBV7-9	TRBJ2-7	-	-	CASSLYQGYEQYF	TGTGCCAGCAGCTTATATCAAGGTTACGAGCAGTACTTC
TRBV20-1	TRBJ2-1	-	TRBD2	CSARELSTWGGYNEQFF	TGCAGTGCTAGAGAGCTTAGTACGTGGGGGGGCTACAATGAGCAGTTCTTC
TRBV20-1	TRBJ2-3	-	-	CSATGHRTDTQYF	TGCAGTGCTACGGGACACCGCACAGATACGCAGTATTTT
TRBV5-1	TRBJ1-1	once	TRBD1	CASSSTGVTEAFF	TGCGCCAGCAGCTCGACAGGGGTCACTGAAGCTTTCTTT
TRBV6-1	TRBJ1-5	-	-	CASSEGALGNQPQHF	TGTGCCAGCAGTGAAGGAGCTTTGGGCAATCAGCCCCAGCATTTT
TRBV2	TRBJ2-2	-	TRBD1	CASSGTGFTGELFF	TGTGCCAGCAGTGGGACAGGCTTCACCGGGGAGCTGTTTTTT